A single sample gave rise to the 26 T cell receptor beta chains below, sequenced in a study of T cell responses to AZD1222 COVID-19 vaccine. The data were produced by immunoSEQ multiplex PCR, yet TCRdb's version contains in-frame clones alone and is incomplete. This sample has roughly 110,000 clones, with nearly 90% found just once. Source: peripheral blood, taken 28 days after the second AZD1222 dose. The receptors here all came from an adult who received the AZD1222 COVID-19 vaccine.

This chain uses TRBV4-2 with TRBJ2-7; 10 positions match TRBD2. CDR1 LGHNA and CDR2 YNFKEQ come from the germline V gene. This CDR3 is built from 15 residues. V lost 0 bases, J lost 7 bases, and 6 bases stayed unmatched. For the CDR3, the DNA is TGTGCCAGCAGCCAAGACGAGCGGGGGGGCCGGGAGCAGTACTTC. The encoded protein is CASSQDERGGREQYF.

This chain uses TRBV20-1 with TRBJ2-7; D is unresolved. CDR1 and CDR2 (germline): DFQATT, SNEGSKA (reference sequence). V gave up 3 bases and J gave up 1 base, with 13 bases separating them. CDR3 length: 14 amino acids. The DNA of the CDR3 is TGCAGTGCTAGTCTCTTCCCTGGATCCTACGAGCAGTACTTC. The encoded protein is CSASLFPGSYEQYF.

For this clone: The sample carries other DNA sequences with the same CDR3. CDR3 in DNA: TGTGCCAGCAGTTTGAATCAGCCCCAGCATTTT. This codes for CASSLNQPQHF. The chain combines TRBV28 with TRBJ1-5; D not certain. V lost 3 bases and J lost 4, with 1 base in between. Germline lookup yields CDR1 MDHEN and CDR2 SYDVKM. There are 11 residues in the CDR3.

The sample holds one count of this clone. One junction end does not reproduce the germline sequence, and a read error may be involved. J is TRBJ2-2 and V is TRBV7-7; TRBD2 agrees at 13 bases. CDR1 SSHAT and CDR2 FNYEAQ come from the germline V gene (reference sequence). The CDR3 consists of 19 residues. DNA of the CDR3: TGTGCTAGCAGCTTAGGTCCCTCAACTAGCGGGGGGGCCAGCCGGGAGCTGTTTTTT. It encodes CASSLGPSTSGGASRELFF. Complete variable domain (other parts from reference TRBV7-7 and TRBJ2-2): GAGVSQSPRYKVTKRGQDVTLRCDPISSHATLYWYQQALGQGPEFLTYFNYEAQPDKSGLPSDRFSAERPEGSISTLTIQRTEQRDSAMYRCASSLGPSTSGGASRELFFGEGSRLTVL.

The gene calls are TRBV7-8 and TRBJ2-7; D ambiguous. This CDR3 is built from 11 residues. V lost 4 bases, J lost 2 bases, and 3 bases lay in between. The germline CDR1 and CDR2 sequences are SGHVS and FQNEAQ. CDR3 region: CASSSAYEQYF. The DNA for the CDR3 is TGTGCCAGCAGCTCCGCCTACGAGCAGTACTTC.

The CDR3 DNA reads as TGTGCCGGAGCTTGGACGGACAGGGGGCACGACGAGCAGTACTTC. Protein: CAGAWTDRGHDEQYF. The chain employs TRBV5-6 and TRBJ2-7; 11 bases map to TRBD1. The CDR3 loop spans 15 amino acids. Unmatched junction bases numbered 14, after V lost 10 bases and J lost 5 bases. The germline gives CDR1 SGHDT, CDR2 YYEEEE.

The chain links TRBV4-2 to TRBJ1-2; TRBD1 aligns across 10 bases. The junction had 8 bases not matched to a gene; V was cut back by 0 bases and J by 4 bases. Germline values: CDR1 LGHNA, CDR2 YNFKEQ. There are 17 residues in the CDR3. The chain's CDR3 is CASSQDKGQGRVYGYTF. In nucleotides, the CDR3 is TGTGCCAGCAGCCAAGATAAGGGACAGGGGAGGGTCTATGGCTACACCTTC.

This chain uses TRBV29-1 with TRBJ1-2, with D perhaps TRBD1 (6 bases). Trimming took 4 bases from V and 5 from J, leaving 11 bases between them. Germline values: CDR1 SQVTM, CDR2 ANQGSEA. There are 12 residues in the CDR3. CDR3 nucleotides: TGCAGCGTTGCTCAAGGACAGTATGGCTACACCTTC. This codes for CSVAQGQYGYTF.

V gene TRBV24-1 combines with J gene TRBJ2-2, with D possibly being TRBD1 (7 bases). The V end lost 4 bases, the J end lost 6 bases, and 17 bases lay between the germline ends. There are 16 residues in the CDR3. Germline CDR1 is KGHDR and CDR2 is SFDVKD. CDR3 DNA sequence: TGTGCCACCAGTGAGACCGACAGGGAGGTATCCGGGGAGCTGTTTTTT. This codes for CATSETDREVSGELFF.

V is TRBV19 and J is TRBJ2-7, with a tentative D call TRBD1 (6 bases). V was shortened by 6 bases and J by 3 bases, with 15 bases between the two germline ends. Germline CDR1 and CDR2: LNHDA and SQIVND (reference sequence). CDR3 length equals 14 residues. CDR3 in DNA: TGTGCCAGTAGCCCGGCAGGGGCGCGCTACGAGCAGTACTTC. This encodes CASSPAGARYEQYF.

This chain links TRBV19 with TRBJ1-2, with 8 nucleotides matching TRBD1. Trimming removed 0 bases from V and 6 bases from J; junction bases left unmatched: 3. The CDR3 contains 14 residues. Germline V lookup: CDR1 LNHDA, CDR2 SQIVND (reference sequence). The CDR3 sequence: CASSIDRGRDGYTF. The DNA of the CDR3 is TGTGCCAGTAGTATAGACAGGGGGCGCGATGGCTACACCTTC.

The chain has TRBV2 and TRBJ1-4; D is unclear. The V end lost 4 bases, the J end lost 6 bases, and 12 bases lay between the germline ends. This CDR3 is 14 amino acids long. Germline CDR1 reads SNHLY; CDR2 reads FYNNEI. Written as DNA, the CDR3 is TGTGCCAGCAGTGGGGTGTCTTGGGATGAAAAACTGTTTTTT. This gives the protein CASSGVSWDEKLFF.

V and J are TRBV14 and TRBJ2-1; D uncertain. Per the germline V gene, CDR1 is SGHDN and CDR2 is FVKESK. V lost 2 bases and J 4 bases, leaving 9 bases between the germline ends. This CDR3 has 14 amino acids. In DNA form, the CDR3 reads TGTGCCAGCAGCCAATCATCCGGTTACAATGAGCAGTTCTTC. Protein product: CASSQSSGYNEQFF.

CDR3 DNA: TGTGCCAGCAAAAGGACAGAGGACACTGAAGCTTTCTTT. This encodes CASKRTEDTEAFF. The V gene is TRBV12-3 or TRBV12-4, the J gene TRBJ1-1, with TRBD1 as a possible D gene (6 bases). V lost 7 bases and J 3 bases, leaving 12 bases between the germline ends. This CDR3 is built from 13 residues.

The chain recombines TRBV7-3 with TRBJ2-3; D not certain. This CDR3 has 12 residues. From germline, CDR1 is SGHTA and CDR2 FQGTGA. V gave up 1 base and J gave up 5 bases, with 4 bases separating them. The CDR3 DNA is TGTGCCAGCAGCTTAAGTGGAGATACGCAGTATTTT. It specifies CASSLSGDTQYF.

V usage is TRBV5-1 and J usage is TRBJ2-1; 8 nucleotides agree with TRBD2. From germline, CDR1 is SGHRS and CDR2 YFSETQ. The CDR3 runs to 15 residues. J was trimmed by 4 bases and V by 4 bases; bases with no gene match: 7. This CDR3 is CASSTGGGTYNEQFF. For the CDR3, the DNA is TGCGCCAGCAGCACGGGCGGGGGGACATACAATGAGCAGTTCTTC.

There are a few counts of this clone. The chain employs TRBV11-2 and TRBJ1-2, with D possibly matching TRBD1 (6 bases). V lost 2 bases, J lost 3 bases, and 16 bases lay in between. The CDR3 consists of 16 residues. Germline loops: CDR1 SGHAT, CDR2 FQNNGV. DNA for the CDR3: TGTGCCAGCAGCTTAATACGCGGCAGGGGACACTATGGCTACACCTTC. Encoded protein: CASSLIRGRGHYGYTF.

This clone was detected only once. V gene TRBV19 combines with J gene TRBJ1-1, with D possibly matching TRBD1 (5 bases). The CDR3 is made up of 15 amino acids. Per the germline V gene, CDR1 is LNHDA and CDR2 is SQIVND (reference sequence). With 5 bases removed from V and 10 bases from J, the gap between germline ends came to 23 bases. CDR3 nucleotides: TGTGCCAGTAGTCCAACTCCGGGACTGGGTGCGGGAGCTTTCTTT. Translating it yields CASSPTPGLGAGAFF.

The J gene is TRBJ2-2, the V gene TRBV7-2, with TRBD2 matching over 7 bases. Germline V gives CDR1 SGHTA, CDR2 FQGNSA. CDR3 length equals 14 residues. Losses at the gene ends were 5 bases for V and 3 bases for J; bases not matched to a gene: 3. The CDR3 loop reads CASSGTTYTGELFF. The CDR3 bases are TGTGCCAGCAGCGGGACTACCTACACCGGGGAGCTGTTTTTT. Full variable domain (remainder filled in from reference TRBV7-2 and TRBJ2-2): GAGVSQSPSNKVTEKGKDVELRCDPISGHTALYWYRQSLGQGLEFLIYFQGNSAPDKSGLPSDRFSAERTGGSVSTLTIQRTQQEDSAVYLCASSGTTYTGELFFGEGSRLTVL.

To note about this clone: This sample also contains other DNA sequences that code for the same CDR3. This chain connects TRBV6-2 or TRBV6-3 to TRBJ2-7; D unresolved. V was clipped by 6 bases and J by 0 bases, with 6 bases between them. There are 12 residues in the CDR3. CDR1 is MNHEY and CDR2 is SVGEGT in the germline V gene. The CDR3 DNA reads as TGTGCCAGCAGCATCTCCTCCTACGAGCAGTACTTC. Amino acid sequence: CASSISSYEQYF.

This clone was seen a single time. The genes are TRBV6-2 or TRBV6-3 and TRBJ1-6; D gene unclear. Trimming pared 2 bases from V and 10 bases from J, leaving 9 bases between. Germline V gene data show CDR1 as MNHEY and CDR2 as SVGEGT. The CDR3 has 13 residues. The CDR3 reads CASSYGKGSPLHF. CDR3 bases: TGTGCCAGCAGTTACGGGAAAGGATCACCCCTCCACTTT.

The rearrangement uses TRBV28 and TRBJ2-5; tentatively, D is TRBD1 or TRBD2 (5 bases each). V was trimmed by 6 bases and J by 5 bases, leaving 16 bases between them. The V gene's germline CDR1 is MDHEN and CDR2 SYDVKM. There are 14 residues in the CDR3. In DNA, the CDR3 is TGTGCCAGCAGCCAGGGACCCTATGGGGAGACCCAGTACTTC. It specifies CASSQGPYGETQYF.

Details on this clone: One junction end disagrees with the germline gene, perhaps due to a read error. This chain joins TRBV20-1 and TRBJ1-3, with no clear D. In germline, CDR1 is DFQATT, CDR2 SNEGSKA (reference sequence). The CDR3 runs 11 residues. CDR3 protein: CIVRRGNTIYF. The CDR3 nucleotides are TGTATTGTTCGTCGTGGAAACACCATATATTTT.

In DNA form, the CDR3 reads TGTGCCAGCAGCGTGGGACAGCGAAATCAGCCCCAGCATTTT. Its translation: CASSVGQRNQPQHF. The genes are TRBV6-5 and TRBJ1-5, with TRBD1 matching 7 bases. Trimming cost V 6 bases and J 4 bases; bases outside gene matches: 6. The CDR3 sequence is 14 residues long. Germline CDR1 MNHEY, CDR2 SVGAGI.

This chain joins TRBV7-2 and TRBJ2-1, with TRBD2 matching 12 bases. The ends lost 5 bases at V and 5 bases at J; junction bases unmatched: 4. This CDR3 is 15 amino acids long. Germline assignment: CDR1 SGHTA and CDR2 FQGNSA. DNA for the CDR3: TGTGCCAGCAGCCCTAGCGGGGGGGGTCACAATGAGCAGTTCTTC. Residues: CASSPSGGGHNEQFF. Filled out from reference TRBV7-2 and TRBJ2-1, the complete variable domain reads GAGVSQSPSNKVTEKGKDVELRCDPISGHTALYWYRQSLGQGLEFLIYFQGNSAPDKSGLPSDRFSAERTGGSVSTLTIQRTQQEDSAVYLCASSPSGGGHNEQFFGPGTRLTVL.

This chain connects TRBV4-3 to TRBJ1-2; 8 positions agree with TRBD1. The CDR3 is made up of 15 amino acids. V shed 0 bases, J shed 9 bases, and the junction held 9 bases outside the gene matches. Germline V gene data show CDR1 as LGHNA and CDR2 as YSLEER. As DNA, the CDR3 is TGCGCCAGCAGCCAAGATCGTGCCCAGGGGGCCAGCTACACCTTC. Protein: CASSQDRAQGASYTF.